This TCR beta chain was documented in a study of T-cell memory formation after mild COVID-19. Study-level points and caveats: Later expanders leaned CD4+, whereas clones that contracted between day 15 and 85 were balanced CD4/CD8. Researchers could not confirm that second-wave clones peaking on day 37 targeted SARS-CoV-2.

CDR1 is KGHDR, CDR2 SFDVKD, per germline. This CDR3 contains 13 residues. The V and J ends lost 11 bases and 3 bases respectively, with 14 bases between them. Constant-segment-primed 5'RACE gave TCR alpha and TCR beta cDNA libraries with sample barcodes and UMIs. Via MiXCR, TCRdb re-called the 5' RACE reads, giving one row per CDR3 protein. This table has 250,000 to 350,000 distinct CDR3 sequences, approximately 15% appearing once. On this clonotype itself: Its antigen remains unknown.

What was sequenced was PBMCs or a T cell subset sorted from them (not recorded which). The chain joins TRBV24-1 to TRBJ2-3, with TRBD1 as a possible D gene (7 bases). This sequence originates from a man younger than 30 who had mild COVID-19 (a few samples of this study predate the infection). Cell type and time point are not known. In nucleotides, the CDR3 is TGTGCCAGCAGGGGGGCTGAAACAGATACGCAGTATTTT. It specifies CASRGAETDTQYF.